The 8 T cell receptor beta chains listed next were all sequenced from one sample in a study of CD8 T cells in ankylosing spondylitis. The study's findings and limits: Characteristic of ankylosing spondylitis blood, it appeared, was a TCR beta motif comprising 7 to 9 highly homologous variants.

Their recognized antigens are unknown. TCRdb re-derived calls from the 5' RACE reads in MiXCR, one entry per CDR3 protein. The sample gives under 950,000 distinct CDR3 sequences, around a fifth of which show up once; over 15% is in the top ten. The specimen was blood, either unsorted or a sorted T cell fraction (not recorded which). The receptor source for this set is a male donor with ankylosing spondylitis.

The rearrangement uses TRBV7-8 and TRBJ1-1; D uncertain. The CDR3 consists of 16 residues. Germline assignment: CDR1 SGHVS and CDR2 FQNEAQ. Trimming left V 0 bases short and J 0 bases short, with 11 bases between. CDR3 bases: TGTGCCAGCAGCTTAGCGGGCTCGGGCATGAACACTGAAGCTTTCTTT. This sequence encodes CASSLAGSGMNTEAFF.

The V gene is TRBV5-6, the J gene TRBJ1-2, with 9 bases lining up with TRBD1. The V gene's germline CDR1 is SGHDT and CDR2 YYEEEE. The CDR3 sequence is 15 residues long. V shed 0 bases and J 7 bases; nucleotides not matched to a gene: 7. CDR3 DNA sequence: TGTGCCAGCAGCTTGGACGGACAGGGGAGGGGTGGCTACACCTTC. It specifies CASSLDGQGRGGYTF.

This clonotype occurred many times. This chain connects TRBV12-3 or TRBV12-4 to TRBJ1-1; D ambiguous. The germline V and J ends were trimmed by 2 bases and 10 bases, with 14 bases remaining between them. The CDR3 is 13 amino acids. The CDR3, as DNA: TGTGCCAGCAGTTTAAGGGAACTTTCTGGAGCTTTCTTT. It yields the protein CASSLRELSGAFF.

The chain links TRBV29-1 to TRBJ1-1; D remains unclear. The CDR3 has 11 amino acids. Trimming cost V 7 bases and J 10 bases, with 16 bases left between them. Germline loops: CDR1 SQVTM, CDR2 ANQGSEA. This CDR3 reads CSAEDQVGAFF. Written as DNA, the CDR3 is TGCAGCGCCGAAGATCAGGTGGGAGCTTTCTTT. The full variable domain, its missing parts supplied by reference TRBV29-1 and TRBJ1-1, is SAVISQKPSRDICQRGTSLTIQCQVDSQVTMMFWYRQQPGQSLTLIATANQGSEATYESGFVIDKFPISRPNLTFSTLTVSNMSPEDSSIYLCSAEDQVGAFFGQGTRLTVV.

J is TRBJ2-7 and V is TRBV30; D uncertain. The germline gives CDR1 GTSNPN, CDR2 SVGIG (reference sequence). Trimming stripped 1 base from V and 0 bases from J, with 7 bases between. The CDR3 is 13 residues long. CDR3: CAWSARSSYEQYF. As DNA, the CDR3 is TGTGCCTGGAGTGCACGGAGCTCCTACGAGCAGTACTTC.

This clonotype came up a few times. The genes are TRBV12-3 or TRBV12-4 and TRBJ2-3, with D perhaps assigned TRBD1 or TRBD2 (6 bases each). The V end lost 2 bases, the J end lost 4 bases, and 13 bases lay between the germline ends. The CDR3 is made up of 15 amino acids. This CDR3 is CASSLTRGEADTQYF. CDR3 DNA sequence: TGTGCCAGCAGTTTAACTAGGGGGGAAGCAGATACGCAGTATTTT.

J is TRBJ2-7 and V is TRBV5-1, with D perhaps TRBD1 (7 bases). CDR1 is SGHRS and CDR2 is YFSETQ in the germline V gene. The CDR3 loop spans 13 amino acids. Deletions cut 3 bases from V and 6 bases from J, with 13 bases between. CDR3 in DNA: TGCGCCAGCAGCTCGCTCCAGGGGGGCGAGCAGTACTTC. Translation: CASSSLQGGEQYF.

The chain employs TRBV29-1 and TRBJ1-2; 8 positions match TRBD1. The CDR3 sequence is 12 residues long. V shed 8 bases, J shed 4 bases, and the junction held 6 bases outside the gene matches. CDR1 and CDR2 (germline): SQVTM, ANQGSEA. In nucleotides, the CDR3 is TGCAGCTCGAGGACAGGGAGCTATGGCTACACCTTC. Translation gives CSSRTGSYGYTF.